The 5 T cell receptor beta chains below were found in one sample sequenced in a study of T cells in tuberculosis. Clones were read by immunoSEQ multiplex PCR, and TCRdb kept only the in-frame ones, dropping some. In the table there are about 36,000 clones, more than 85% of which are singletons. Sequenced: PBMCs. The source of these receptors is a donor aged 5 to 30 with latent tuberculosis or without tuberculosis infection.

The chain employs TRBV19 and TRBJ1-2, with 9 bases lining up with TRBD1. The CDR3 totals 18 residues. From germline, CDR1 is LNHDA and CDR2 SQIVND (reference sequence). With 4 bases clipped from V and 8 bases from J, the junction kept 20 bases outside the gene matches. CDR3 sequence: CASSTQIASGTGSTGYTF. In DNA, the CDR3 is TGTGCCAGTAGTACCCAAATAGCATCCGGGACAGGGTCGACCGGCTACACCTTC.

The chain combines TRBV4-1 with TRBJ2-7, with 8 nucleotides matching TRBD2. This CDR3 comprises 14 residues. Germline lookup yields CDR1 MGHRA and CDR2 YSYEKL. The V gene end was trimmed by 1 base and the J gene end by 6 bases; junction bases not matched to a gene: 5. This chain's CDR3 is CASSQVAGNFEQYF. CDR3 sequence (DNA): TGCGCCAGCAGCCAAGTAGCGGGGAACTTCGAGCAGTACTTC.

This rearrangement joins TRBV6-5 to TRBJ1-1, with TRBD1 identical over 9 bases. Germline loops: CDR1 MNHEY, CDR2 SVGAGI. This CDR3 has 13 amino acids. V shed 7 bases, J shed 10 bases, and the junction held 10 bases outside the gene matches. CDR3 nucleotide sequence: TGTGCCAGCACCCAGCGGGGGACAGGGCCAGCTTTCTTT. Its protein is CASTQRGTGPAFF.

The chain is built from TRBV25-1 and TRBJ1-5, with D tentatively TRBD1 (6 bases). Germline CDR1 reads MGHDK; CDR2 reads SYGVNS. Deletions cut 4 bases from V and 5 bases from J, with 9 bases between. The CDR3 has 13 amino acids. CDR3 region: CASSVAGDQPQHF. The CDR3, as DNA: TGTGCCAGCAGTGTCGCAGGGGATCAGCCCCAGCATTTT.

The chain is built from TRBV19 and TRBJ2-6; D is uncertain. Germline lookup yields CDR1 LNHDA and CDR2 SQIVND (reference sequence). Trimming pared 5 bases from V and 1 base from J, leaving 18 bases between. The CDR3 is 18 amino acids. This chain's CDR3 is CASSPGDGMLSGANVLTF. The CDR3 DNA sequence: TGTGCCAGTAGTCCAGGTGACGGTATGTTATCTGGGGCCAACGTCCTGACTTTC.